Presented here are 10 T cell receptor beta chains from one specimen sequenced in a study of blood T cell repertoires in COVID-19. Some clones are missing from TCRdb's copy, which holds only in-frame ones; the method was immunoSEQ multiplex PCR. The sample lists hundreds of thousands of clones; around 83% were seen once. The sequenced material came from peripheral blood. The receptors were sampled from a woman aged 45-60 years with acute or convalescent COVID-19.

The chain is built from TRBV2 and TRBJ2-2, with D hard to call. V was cut by 11 bases and J by 0 bases, with 13 bases left in between. The CDR3 totals 14 residues. The germline V gene encodes CDR1 SNHLY and CDR2 FYNNEI. In nucleotides, the CDR3 is TGTGCCCAAAAACACCTTTCGAACACCGGGGAGCTGTTTTTT. It encodes CAQKHLSNTGELFF.

This sequence joins TRBV9 and TRBJ2-1, with 9 nucleotides matching TRBD2. CDR1 is SGDLS, CDR2 YYNGEE, per germline. J was trimmed by 6 bases and V by 4 bases; bases with no gene match: 5. The CDR3 has 14 amino acids. Written as DNA, the CDR3 is TGTGCCAGCAGCAATAGCGGGAGAGCCAATGAGCAGTTCTTC. Encoded protein: CASSNSGRANEQFF.

The chain couples TRBV28 to TRBJ2-5; the match to TRBD2 covers 8 bases. The J segment lost 1 base and the V segment lost 6 bases, leaving 4 bases of the junction unmatched. This CDR3 has 14 amino acids. The germline V gene has CDR1 MDHEN and CDR2 SYDVKM. This CDR3 is CASSPGGAQETQYF. The DNA for the CDR3 is TGTGCCAGCAGCCCCGGGGGGGCCCAAGAGACCCAGTACTTC.

This chain's CDR3 is CASSQGRGTGNTIYF. The CDR3 DNA follows: TGTGCCAGCAGCCAAGGAAGGGGAACTGGAAACACCATATATTTT. V is TRBV3-1 (or the pseudogene TRBV3-2) and J is TRBJ1-3; D perhaps matches TRBD1 (5 bases). The V end lost 1 base, the J end lost 2 bases, and 9 bases lay between the germline ends. The CDR3 is 15 residues long. Germline V gene data show CDR1 as LGHDT and CDR2 as YNNKEL (reference sequence).

The chain couples TRBV11-1 to TRBJ2-5, with 7 nucleotides matching TRBD1. V shed 5 bases and J 7 bases; nucleotides not matched to a gene: 16. There are 16 residues in the CDR3. Germline V gene sequence: CDR1 SGHAT, CDR2 FQDESV (reference sequence). The CDR3 sequence is CASSPIQGSILRTQYF. CDR3 DNA: TGTGCCAGCAGCCCCATACAGGGGAGTATTTTGCGGACCCAGTACTTC.

The rearrangement joins TRBV5-1 to TRBJ2-1; D might be TRBD2 (5 bases). The CDR3 covers 14 residues. Germline V gene lookup returns CDR1 SGHRS and CDR2 YFSETQ. Deletions cut 1 base from V and 3 bases from J, with 8 bases between. The CDR3 DNA sequence: TGCGCCAGCAGCTTGATCGGGGACTACAATGAGCAGTTCTTC. Translating gives CASSLIGDYNEQFF.

The chain combines TRBV19 with TRBJ1-1; weak D call: TRBD1 (6 bases). The CDR3 is made up of 15 amino acids. The germline gives CDR1 LNHDA, CDR2 SQIVND (reference sequence). The V and J ends lost 5 bases and 0 bases respectively, with 13 bases between them. The CDR3 region has the DNA TGTGCCAGTAGTTACCGGACAGCGATGAACACTGAAGCTTTCTTT. Protein: CASSYRTAMNTEAFF.

A single count supports this clone. The rearrangement links TRBV2 to TRBJ2-5; a possible D gene is TRBD1 (6 bases). Germline V gives CDR1 SNHLY, CDR2 FYNNEI. The CDR3 runs 13 residues. V was shortened by 5 bases and J by 3 bases, with 10 bases between the two germline ends. The CDR3 DNA reads as TGTGCCAGCAGTTACTACAGGGAAGAGACCCAGTACTTC. Translating it yields CASSYYREETQYF.

The rearrangement joins TRBV19 to TRBJ1-5; 7 bases line up with TRBD1. Germline V gives CDR1 LNHDA, CDR2 SQIVND (reference sequence). The CDR3 spans 13 residues. The trim removed 3 bases at V and 5 bases at J, leaving 1 base unmatched. The DNA for the CDR3 is TGTGCCAGTAGTATGACAGGGTATCAGCCCCAGCATTTT. Residues: CASSMTGYQPQHF.

The rearrangement uses TRBV2 and TRBJ2-1; TRBD2 might be the D (6 bases). The CDR3 totals 15 residues. V was shortened by 6 bases and J by 5 bases, with 17 bases between the two germline ends. Looked up from germline, CDR1 is SNHLY and CDR2 is FYNNEI. CDR3: CASSETGGGNNEQFF. The CDR3 nucleotides are TGTGCCAGCAGCGAAACCGGAGGAGGGAACAATGAGCAGTTCTTC.